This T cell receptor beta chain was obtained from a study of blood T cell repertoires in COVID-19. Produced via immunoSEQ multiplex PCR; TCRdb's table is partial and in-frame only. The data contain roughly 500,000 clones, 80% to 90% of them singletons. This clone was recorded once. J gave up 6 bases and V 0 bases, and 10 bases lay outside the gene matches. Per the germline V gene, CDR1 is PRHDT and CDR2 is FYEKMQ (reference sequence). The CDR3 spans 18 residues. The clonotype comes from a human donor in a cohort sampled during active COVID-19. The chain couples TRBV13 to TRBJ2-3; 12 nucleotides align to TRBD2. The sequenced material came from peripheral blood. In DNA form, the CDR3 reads TGTGCCAGCAGCTTAGGCCTAGCGGGAGGGCCCTTTAGGGATACGCAGTATTTT. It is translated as CASSLGLAGGPFRDTQYF.